The present entry profiles one T cell receptor beta chain with its context. There is no known antigen for this receptor. Base qualities are not provided; no much larger clone lies one nucleotide away. Using the deep immunoSEQ assay, multiplex PCR amplified TCR CDR3 regions from genomic DNA. Extracted genomic DNA from each cell subset was spread evenly across all wells of several immunoSEQ 96-well plates, with each plate serving as a replicate. For unsorted PBMC, 250 to 350 ng of genomic DNA, equivalent to approximately 28,000 T cell genomes, went into each replicate PCR. Ten immunoSEQ deep assay plates were used to sequence the unsorted PBMC genomic DNA. Purified libraries were quantified with a Qubit 3.0 fluorometer, sized on a Bioanalyzer 2100, and re-quantified with the KAPA Library Quantification kit. Each immunoSEQ 96-well plate was sequenced on its own single-read 150-cycle Illumina NextSeq 550 flow cell. Concerning the study's data processing: The immunoSEQ output contained only junctional sequences without quality scores, so filtering could not match that applied to full-length reads. To assign V/J genes and CDR3, sequences were annotated against IMGT germline references using PyIR, a Python wrapper for IgBLAST v1.9. Reads were filtered out if the reads had weak V/J assignments (E-value above 1e-6), no CDR3, stop codons, out-of-frame junctions, or ambiguous translated residues. V3J clonotypes were defined as sequences sharing an identical inferred V gene, J gene, and CDR3 amino acid sequence. Percentage overlap between repertoires was computed as shared unique clonotypes divided by the size of the smaller repertoire. Richness of each repertoire was evaluated using RTK rarefaction, the Chao1 estimator, and Recon v2.1 estimates of unobserved clonotypes. The source is immuneACCESS, and TCRdb retained only in-frame sequences with V and J called. Part of the clones is not carried over; for the studies checked, unresolved V genes explain less than half of this, and the remainder is unexplained. That table supplies the V and J calls and clone size; D and trimming were determined from the DNA. The sample yields about 470,000 clones; roughly 77% were counted once. In total, the top ten clones hold about 13% of the sample.

Healthy HIV-negative adults with no recently reported acute infections or vaccinations were included as donors. All donors were Caucasian adults living in Nashville, Tennessee, USA. For unsorted samples, some 90 million PBMCs were counted and genomic DNA was extracted with the QIAamp DNA Blood Mini kit. Blood was collected by leukapheresis, and PBMCs were isolated by Ficoll-Histopaque density gradient centrifugation and then cryopreserved in liquid nitrogen vapor phase. The data are from a study of shared clonotypes between healthy human individuals (TCRdb year 2020). About the study as a whole: A couple of women and a few men aged 18 to 49 years were included in the cohort. To estimate repertoire size and how much clonotypes are shared between individuals, the study performed deep sequencing of blood TCR repertoires from a few healthy adults. Libraries were prepared and TCR repertoires were sequenced by different laboratories using diverse techniques, in order to increase sequencing depth and limit assay-specific biases. Each donor's leukapheresis produced roughly between roughly 0.85 and 10 billion PBMCs. General conclusions and limits of the study: Sampling was limited to blood, and TCR repertoires in tissue likely differ from TCR repertoires in blood. Because the study included a small number of donors, the genetic and exposure-history diversity represented was limited. Pairwise subsampling led to the expectation that sequencing depth would affect the degree of clonotype sharing among donors.

The junction shows trimming of 6 bases on V and 6 bases on J, and the gene matches do not reach 12 bases of it. For CDR1 and CDR2, the germline V gene lists SGHVS and FQNEAQ. From its cysteine to its phenylalanine, the CDR3 spans 15 amino acids. The DNA shown is the 45-base CDR3, in frame from base 1. This receptor chain uses TRBV7-8 and TRBJ2-7, with 9 bases aligning to TRBD1. This receptor was taken from a woman aged 40-49 years in good health. Some clones in this sample may be carry-over from other donors' samples. Sequenced input: PBMCs. The DNA sequence follows: TGTGCCAGCAGATCCGGGACAGGGCCCTGGGGCGAGCAGTACTTC. It translates as CASRSGTGPWGEQYF.